This is a list of T cell receptor beta chains from one sample in a study of cytomegalovirus exposure and HLA in healthy donors. Data came from immunoSEQ multiplex PCR; TCRdb stores just in-frame clones and leaves some out. The sample has 110,000 or so clones; roughly 73% are singletons. The source material was PBMCs. These receptors were taken from a woman aged 40 to 55 in good health and CMV-seropositive. The CDR3 runs from the conserved cysteine through the conserved F or W. The D gene is left open where the match is weak. Where a row states a size, it is once, few, many or the class of an expanded clone; other rows omit it.

size	D	V	J	DNA	CDR3
-	TRBD1	TRBV28	TRBJ2-7	TGTGCCAGCAGTTCTCTCGGGACAGGAAGCTACGAGCAGTACTTC	CASSSLGTGSYEQYF
once	TRBD2	TRBV19	TRBJ2-7	TGTGCCAGTAGTATAACTAGCGGCTACGAGCAGCACTTC	CASSITSGYEQHF
few	TRBD1	TRBV28	TRBJ1-1	TGTGCCAGCAGTTTTAGGTGGGGACAGGCAGCTTTCTTT	CASSFRWGQAAFF
-	TRBD1	TRBV6-6	TRBJ1-5	TGTGCCAGCAGATCCCAGGGACAGAATCAGCCCCAGCATTTT	CASRSQGQNQPQHF
-	-	TRBV6-1	TRBJ2-3	TGTGCCAGCACTATCCTCCTTACAGATACGCAGTATTTT	CASTILLTDTQYF
-	-	TRBV12-5	TRBJ2-1	TGTGCTAGTGGTTTGCGGAGGTACAATGAGCAGTTCTTC	CASGLRRYNEQFF
-	TRBD1	TRBV5-1	TRBJ2-1	TGCGCCAGCAGCTTGGAAGGGGGCCCCTACAATGAGCAGTTCTTC	CASSLEGGPYNEQFF
-	-	TRBV5-1	TRBJ1-1	TGCGCCAGCAGCTATACAGCTTTGAACACTGAAGCTTTCTTT	CASSYTALNTEAFF
-	-	TRBV6-5	TRBJ2-5	TGTGCCAGCAGTTACCTGTCGGGGGAGGAGACCCAGTACTTC	CASSYLSGEETQYF
-	-	TRBV7-8	TRBJ1-1	TGTGCCAGCAGCAGAAAAAGAACAAATTCAAACACTGAAGCTTTCTTT	CASSRKRTNSNTEAFF
-	TRBD1	TRBV28	TRBJ2-6	TGTGCCAGCAGGCACAACACAGGGGGCGACGCGTGGGGGGCCAACGTCCTGACTTTC	CASRHNTGGDAWGANVLTF
-	TRBD2	TRBV11-2	TRBJ2-3	TGTGCCAGCAGCCGATTAGGACTAGCGACGGACACAGATACGCAGTATTTT	CASSRLGLATDTDTQYF
-	TRBD2	TRBV4-3	TRBJ2-5	TGCGCCAGCAGCCACGGGGGGGTAGCGGGGGGGCGAGAGACCCAGTACTTC	CASSHGGVAGGRETQYF
-	-	TRBV7-2	TRBJ1-1	TGTGCCAGCAGCTTGCGCCCGCTCGTGAACACTGAAGCTTTCTTT	CASSLRPLVNTEAFF
-	-	TRBV6-1	TRBJ1-5	TGTGCCAGCAGTTCCGGGGTCTTTGGCAATCAGCCCCAGCATTTT	CASSSGVFGNQPQHF
few	-	TRBV18	TRBJ2-2	TGTGCCAGCTCACCACTCGAGAGCACCGGGGAGCTGTTTTTT	CASSPLESTGELFF
-	TRBD2	TRBV4-1	TRBJ2-1	TGCGCCAGCCAACCGGAGCTAGCGGGAGTTAATGAGCAGTTCTTC	CASQPELAGVNEQFF
-	TRBD1	TRBV7-9	TRBJ2-2	TGTTCCAGCAGCAACGGGCAGGGGGCGCCCACCGGGGAGCTGTTTTTT	CSSSNGQGAPTGELFF
-	TRBD1	TRBV6-1	TRBJ1-4	TGTGCCAGCAGTGGGGGCAGGGGGCGGGGAGCTAATGAAAAACTGTTTTTT	CASSGGRGRGANEKLFF
few	-	TRBV29-1	TRBJ2-2	TGCAGCGTTGAAGGTGCCACTAATAACACCGGGGAGCTGTTTTTT	CSVEGATNNTGELFF
-	-	TRBV28	TRBJ2-1	TGTGCCAGCAGTTCCCCTTCGGGGGGCGCCAATGAGCAGTTCTTC	CASSSPSGGANEQFF
-	-	TRBV12-5	TRBJ1-5	TGTGCTAGTGGTTTGGTGGGGAGGCCCAAAAATAGCAATCAGCCCCAGCATTTT	CASGLVGRPKNSNQPQHF
-	TRBD2	TRBV11-3	TRBJ2-1	TGTGCCAGCAGCTTAGCGTTATCGCGGGGGACCTCCTACAATGAGCAGTTCTTC	CASSLALSRGTSYNEQFF
-	TRBD2	TRBV5-1	TRBJ2-1	TGCGCCAGCAGCCCCCGACTAGCGGGAAAGTCCCACAATGAGCAGTTCTTC	CASSPRLAGKSHNEQFF
-	-	TRBV4-1	TRBJ2-7	TGCGCCAGCAGCCAAGGAATGGCAAGGGGCCTCAACGAGCAGTACTTC	CASSQGMARGLNEQYF
-	TRBD1	TRBV4-1	TRBJ2-4	TGCGCCAGCAGCCAGGGACAGAAAAACATTCAGTACTTC	CASSQGQKNIQYF
-	TRBD2	TRBV7-2	TRBJ2-1	TGTGCCAGCAGCCTCAACCGCGGACTAGCGGGGGTCTTC	CASSLNRGLAGVF
-	-	TRBV4-1	TRBJ1-5	TGCGCCAGCAGCCAAGATCTCGGGGCGGGGCAGCCCCAGCATTTT	CASSQDLGAGQPQHF
-	TRBD1	TRBV19	TRBJ2-7	TGTGCCAGTAGTATACAGGGGGCTTACGAGCAGTACTTC	CASSIQGAYEQYF
-	-	TRBV6-1	TRBJ1-5	TGTGCCAGCAGTGCTTTAGGGGGAAGCAATCAGCCCCAGCATTTT	CASSALGGSNQPQHF
few	-	TRBV7-3	TRBJ2-1	TGTGCCAGCAGCTTACAGCAAGACGGGAATGAGCAGTTCTTC	CASSLQQDGNEQFF
once	-	TRBV4-1	TRBJ2-7	TGCGCCAGCAGCCAAGTTCGCGGGGCCAGCTACGAGCAGTACTTC	CASSQVRGASYEQYF
-	TRBD1	TRBV7-9	TRBJ1-2	TGTGCCAGCAGCCACACCGGGACAGGATCCTATGGCTACACCTTC	CASSHTGTGSYGYTF